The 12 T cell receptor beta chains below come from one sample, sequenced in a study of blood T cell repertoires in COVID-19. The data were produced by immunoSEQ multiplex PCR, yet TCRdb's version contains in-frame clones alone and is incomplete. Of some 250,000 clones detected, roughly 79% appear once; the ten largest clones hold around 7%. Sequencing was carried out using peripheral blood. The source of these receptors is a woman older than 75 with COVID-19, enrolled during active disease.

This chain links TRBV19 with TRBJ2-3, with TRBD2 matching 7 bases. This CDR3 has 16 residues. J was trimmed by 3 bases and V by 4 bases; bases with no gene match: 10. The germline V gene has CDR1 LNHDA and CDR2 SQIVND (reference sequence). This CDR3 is CASSKRRTGGTDTQYF. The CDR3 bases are TGTGCCAGTAGTAAGAGGAGGACGGGGGGTACAGATACGCAGTATTTT.

Here the CDR3 reads CASSSLWAKNSALNTEAFF. The CDR3 nucleotides read TGTGCCAGCAGCAGTCTGTGGGCGAAGAATTCTGCATTGAACACTGAAGCTTTCTTT. The V call is TRBV21-1, the J call TRBJ1-1; TRBD1 was called by the table and not checked on the DNA. TRBV21-1 has pseudogene status. The CDR3 sequence is 19 residues long.

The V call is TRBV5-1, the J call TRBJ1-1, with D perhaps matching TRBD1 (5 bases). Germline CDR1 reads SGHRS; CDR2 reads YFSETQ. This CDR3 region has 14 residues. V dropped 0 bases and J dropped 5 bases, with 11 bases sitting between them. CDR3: CASSLDQGGTEAFF. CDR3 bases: TGCGCCAGCAGCTTGGATCAGGGAGGAACTGAAGCTTTCTTT.

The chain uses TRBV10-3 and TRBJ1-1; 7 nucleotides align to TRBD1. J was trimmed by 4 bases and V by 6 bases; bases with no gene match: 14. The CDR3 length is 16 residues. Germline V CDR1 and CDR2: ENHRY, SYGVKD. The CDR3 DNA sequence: TGTGCCATCAGAGGGTCACTACAGGGGAAAGGCACTGAAGCTTTCTTT. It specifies CAIRGSLQGKGTEAFF.

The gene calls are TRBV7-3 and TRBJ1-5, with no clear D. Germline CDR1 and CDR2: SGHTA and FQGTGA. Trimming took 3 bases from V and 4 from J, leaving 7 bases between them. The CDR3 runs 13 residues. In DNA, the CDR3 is TGTGCCAGCAGCTTTGGAGTTAATCAGCCCCAGCATTTT. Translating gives CASSFGVNQPQHF.

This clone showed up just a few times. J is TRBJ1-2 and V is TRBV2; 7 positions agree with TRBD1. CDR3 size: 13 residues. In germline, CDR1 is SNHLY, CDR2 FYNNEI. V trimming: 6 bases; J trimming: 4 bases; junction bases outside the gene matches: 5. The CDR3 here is CASRGDSLYGYTF. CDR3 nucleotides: TGTGCCAGCAGGGGGGACAGCCTCTATGGCTACACCTTC.

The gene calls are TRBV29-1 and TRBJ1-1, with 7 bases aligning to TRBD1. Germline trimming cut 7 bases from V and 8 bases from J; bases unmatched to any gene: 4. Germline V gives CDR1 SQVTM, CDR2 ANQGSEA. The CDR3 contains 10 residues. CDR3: CSASDREAFF. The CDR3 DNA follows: TGCAGCGCATCGGACAGGGAAGCTTTCTTT.

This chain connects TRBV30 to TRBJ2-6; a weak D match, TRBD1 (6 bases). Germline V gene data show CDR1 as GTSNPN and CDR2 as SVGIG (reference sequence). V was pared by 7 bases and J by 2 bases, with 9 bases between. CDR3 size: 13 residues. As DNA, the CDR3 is TGTGCCTTACAGGGTCCTGGGGCCAACGTCCTGACTTTC. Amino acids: CALQGPGANVLTF. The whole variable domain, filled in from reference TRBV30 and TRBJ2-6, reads SQTIHQWPATLVQPVGSPLSLECTVEGTSNPNLYWYRQAAGRGLQLLFYSVGIGQISSEVPQNLSASRPQDRQFILSSKKLLLSDSGFYLCALQGPGANVLTFGAGSRLTVL.

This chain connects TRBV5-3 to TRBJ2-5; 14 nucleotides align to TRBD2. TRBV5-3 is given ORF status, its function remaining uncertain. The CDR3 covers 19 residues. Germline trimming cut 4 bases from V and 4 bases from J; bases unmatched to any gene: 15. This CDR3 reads CARSLGLAGEKSVRETQYF. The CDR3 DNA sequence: TGTGCCAGAAGCCTGGGACTAGCGGGAGAGAAGTCGGTAAGAGAGACCCAGTACTTC.

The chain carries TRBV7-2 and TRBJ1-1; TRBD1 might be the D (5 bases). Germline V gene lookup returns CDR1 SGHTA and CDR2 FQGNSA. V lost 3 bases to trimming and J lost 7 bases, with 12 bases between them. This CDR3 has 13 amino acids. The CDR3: CASSFGGKGEAFF. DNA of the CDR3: TGTGCCAGCAGCTTCGGGGGGAAGGGTGAAGCTTTCTTT.

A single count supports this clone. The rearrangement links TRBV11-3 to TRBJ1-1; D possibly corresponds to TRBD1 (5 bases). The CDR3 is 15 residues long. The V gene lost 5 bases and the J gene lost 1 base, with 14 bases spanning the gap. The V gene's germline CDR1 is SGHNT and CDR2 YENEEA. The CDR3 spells CASSPGGTENTEAFF. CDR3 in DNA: TGTGCCAGCAGCCCGGGTGGGACTGAGAACACTGAAGCTTTCTTT. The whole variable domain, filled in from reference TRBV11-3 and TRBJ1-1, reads EAGVVQSPRYKIIEKKQPVAFWCNPISGHNTLYWYLQNLGQGPELLIRYENEEAVDDSQLPKDRFSAERLKGVDSTLKIQPAELGDSAVYLCASSPGGTENTEAFFGQGTRLTVV.

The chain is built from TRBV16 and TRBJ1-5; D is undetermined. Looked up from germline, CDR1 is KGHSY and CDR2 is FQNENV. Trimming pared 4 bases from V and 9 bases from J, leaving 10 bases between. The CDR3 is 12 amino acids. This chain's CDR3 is CASSLESGPQHF. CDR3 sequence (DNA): TGTGCCAGCAGCCTTGAGTCGGGGCCCCAGCATTTT.